Listed below are T cell receptor beta chains from one sample, sequenced in a study of shared clonotypes between healthy human individuals. Libraries were prepared by immunoSEQ multiplex PCR; TCRdb keeps only in-frame clonotypes and omits some of them. Altogether nearly 500,000 clones are present, 76% being singletons, with the ten largest covering 10% to 15%. Material for sequencing was PBMCs. These receptors all stem from a middle-aged woman in good health. Some clones in this sample may be carry-over from other donors' samples. The CDR3 runs from the conserved cysteine through the conserved F or W. A D gene is named only where the DNA matches it firmly. Clone size is given for some rows only: seen once, a few or many times, or a class if the clone is expanded.

CDR3	DNA	J	D	length	V	size
CASRAGTGRANEKLFF	TGTGCAAGTCGCGCCGGGACAGGGAGGGCTAATGAAAAACTGTTTTTT	TRBJ1-4	-	16	TRBV12-2	-
CASSVGLAGGGSLAKNIQYF	TGTGCCAGCAGCGTAGGGCTAGCGGGAGGAGGGAGCCTGGCCAAAAACATTCAGTACTTC	TRBJ2-4	TRBD2	20	TRBV9	-
CASTSALRESTGELFF	TGTGCCAGCACCAGCGCCTTAAGGGAAAGCACCGGGGAGCTGTTTTTT	TRBJ2-2	-	16	TRBV9	-
CASSGVRVRGSYEQYF	TGTGCCAGCAGTGGAGTCCGGGTCCGGGGGAGCTACGAGCAGTACTTC	TRBJ2-7	-	16	TRBV6-4	-
CASSANRGGKLFF	TGTGCCAGCAGCGCAAACAGGGGTGGAAAACTGTTTTTT	TRBJ1-4	TRBD1	13	TRBV14	few
CAIAAESTDTQYF	TGTGCCATCGCTGCGGAATCCACAGATACGCAGTATTTT	TRBJ2-3	-	13	TRBV10-3	many
CASMQRGSPLHF	TGTGCCAGTATGCAAAGGGGCTCACCCCTCCACTTT	TRBJ1-6	-	12	TRBV19	-
CASSATQETQYF	TGTGCCAGTAGTGCCACGCAAGAGACCCAGTACTTC	TRBJ2-5	-	12	TRBV19	-
CASSLVAGIRGVETQYF	TGTGCCAGCAGCTTAGTGGCAGGGATTCGAGGGGTAGAGACCCAGTACTTC	TRBJ2-5	-	17	TRBV7-2	once
CASSLSGTANTEAFF	TGTGCCAGCAGCCTTTCCGGGACAGCTAACACTGAAGCTTTCTTT	TRBJ1-1	TRBD1	15	TRBV7-2	-
CASSFGRGYGYTF	TGTGCCAGCAGCTTCGGGAGGGGCTATGGCTACACCTTC	TRBJ1-2	-	13	TRBV13	once
CASSFPEGASYEQYF	TGTGCCAGCAGCTTCCCCGAGGGGGCCTCCTACGAGCAGTACTTC	TRBJ2-7	TRBD1	15	TRBV7-9	-
CASSLGGLAGGNEQFF	TGTGCCAGCAGCTTGGGAGGGCTAGCGGGAGGAAATGAGCAGTTCTTC	TRBJ2-1	TRBD2	16	TRBV5-4	-
CARGRGEEKLFF	TGTGCCAGGGGCAGGGGAGAGGAAAAACTGTTTTTT	TRBJ1-4	-	12	TRBV6-5	few
CSAGRNYEQYF	TGCAGTGCTGGCAGAAACTACGAGCAGTACTTC	TRBJ2-7	-	11	TRBV20-1	-
CASSQAQGAAEAFF	TGTGCCAGCAGCCAAGCTCAGGGGGCTGCTGAAGCTTTCTTT	TRBJ1-1	TRBD1	14	TRBV4-2	-
CASSAGTVEITNEQFF	TGTGCCAGCAGCGCCGGGACAGTCGAAATTACCAATGAGCAGTTCTTC	TRBJ2-1	TRBD1	16	TRBV5-6	-
CASSIPDRGLVNTEAFF	TGTGCCAGTAGTATTCCGGACAGGGGGCTAGTGAACACTGAAGCTTTCTTT	TRBJ1-1	TRBD1	17	TRBV19	once
CASSLEGRNYGYTF	TGTGCCAGCAGCTTAGAAGGGCGAAACTATGGCTACACCTTC	TRBJ1-2	-	14	TRBV7-8	-
CASSVASGRVADTQYF	TGTGCCAGCAGCGTAGCTAGCGGGAGGGTGGCAGATACGCAGTATTTT	TRBJ2-3	TRBD2	16	TRBV9	-
CASRTGANYGYTF	TGCGCCAGTCGAACAGGGGCTAACTATGGCTACACCTTC	TRBJ1-2	TRBD1	13	TRBV5-1	few
CASSPSVGGTDTQYF	TGTGCCAGCTCACCATCCGTGGGTGGCACAGATACGCAGTATTTT	TRBJ2-3	-	15	TRBV18	once
CSVWTSGRGEQYF	TGCAGCGTATGGACTAGCGGGAGGGGCGAGCAGTACTTC	TRBJ2-7	TRBD2	13	TRBV29-1	-
CASSFLAANTGELFF	TGTGCCAGCAGTTTTCTAGCGGCGAACACCGGGGAGCTGTTTTTT	TRBJ2-2	TRBD2	15	TRBV28	-